The entry that follows covers one T cell receptor beta chain sequence. As yet, its antigen is unknown. TCRdb's table, derived via immunoSEQ multiplex PCR, lists solely in-frame clones and lacks some. This table has approximately 72,000 clones, roughly 94% appearing once. The sample is drawn from a study of cytomegalovirus exposure and HLA in healthy donors. Whole-study results and caveats: The classifier reportedly diagnosed cytomegalovirus status with high specificity and sensitivity. A list of roughly 180 TCR beta chains associated with cytomegalovirus was given.

It was the roughly 110-subject validation cohort, separate from the roughly 700-subject first cohort, to which the donors belonged. The CDR3 consists of 15 residues. Trimming removed 4 bases from V and 1 base from J; junction bases left unmatched: 3. Germline CDR1 SGHTA, CDR2 FQGTGA. Sequencing used PBMCs. This receptor was taken from a woman younger than 35 in good health and CMV-seronegative. The gene calls are TRBV7-3 and TRBJ2-1; 8 nucleotides align to TRBD2. This chain's CDR3 is CASSSGGGSYNEQFF. CDR3 nucleotides: TGTGCCAGCAGCTCCGGGGGGGGTTCCTACAATGAGCAGTTCTTC.